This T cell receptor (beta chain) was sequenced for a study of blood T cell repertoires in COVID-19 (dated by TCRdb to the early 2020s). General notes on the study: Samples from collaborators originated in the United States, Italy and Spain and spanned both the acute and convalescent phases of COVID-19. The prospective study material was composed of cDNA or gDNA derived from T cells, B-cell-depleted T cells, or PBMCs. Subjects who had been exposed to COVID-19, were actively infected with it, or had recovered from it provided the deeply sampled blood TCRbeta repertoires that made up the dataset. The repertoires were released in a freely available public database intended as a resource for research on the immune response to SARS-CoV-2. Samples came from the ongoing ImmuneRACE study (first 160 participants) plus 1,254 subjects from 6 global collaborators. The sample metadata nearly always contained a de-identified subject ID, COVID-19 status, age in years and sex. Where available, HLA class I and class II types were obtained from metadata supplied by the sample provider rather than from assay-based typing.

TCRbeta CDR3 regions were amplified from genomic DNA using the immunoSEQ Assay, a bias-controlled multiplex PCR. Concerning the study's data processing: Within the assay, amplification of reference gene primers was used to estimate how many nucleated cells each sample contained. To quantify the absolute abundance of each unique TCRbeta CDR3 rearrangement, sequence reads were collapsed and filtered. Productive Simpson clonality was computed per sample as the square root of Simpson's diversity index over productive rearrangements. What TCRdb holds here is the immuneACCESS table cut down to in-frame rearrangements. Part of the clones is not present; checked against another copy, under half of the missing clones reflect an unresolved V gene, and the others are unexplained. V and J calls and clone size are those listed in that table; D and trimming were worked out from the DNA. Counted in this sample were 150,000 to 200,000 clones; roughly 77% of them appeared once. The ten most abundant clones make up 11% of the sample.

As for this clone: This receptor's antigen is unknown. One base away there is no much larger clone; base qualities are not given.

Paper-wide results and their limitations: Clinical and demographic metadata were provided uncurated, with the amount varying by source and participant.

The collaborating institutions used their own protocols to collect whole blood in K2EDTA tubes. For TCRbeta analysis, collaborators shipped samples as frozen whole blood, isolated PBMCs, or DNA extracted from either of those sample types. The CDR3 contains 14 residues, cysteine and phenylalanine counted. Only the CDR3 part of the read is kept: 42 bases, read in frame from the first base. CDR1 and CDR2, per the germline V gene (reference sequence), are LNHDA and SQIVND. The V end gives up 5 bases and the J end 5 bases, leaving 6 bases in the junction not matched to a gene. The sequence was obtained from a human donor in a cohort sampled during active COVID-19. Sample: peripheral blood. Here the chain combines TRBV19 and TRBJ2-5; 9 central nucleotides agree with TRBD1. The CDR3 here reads CASSLQGAGETQYF. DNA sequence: TGTGCCAGTAGTCTACAGGGGGCGGGGGAGACCCAGTACTTC.